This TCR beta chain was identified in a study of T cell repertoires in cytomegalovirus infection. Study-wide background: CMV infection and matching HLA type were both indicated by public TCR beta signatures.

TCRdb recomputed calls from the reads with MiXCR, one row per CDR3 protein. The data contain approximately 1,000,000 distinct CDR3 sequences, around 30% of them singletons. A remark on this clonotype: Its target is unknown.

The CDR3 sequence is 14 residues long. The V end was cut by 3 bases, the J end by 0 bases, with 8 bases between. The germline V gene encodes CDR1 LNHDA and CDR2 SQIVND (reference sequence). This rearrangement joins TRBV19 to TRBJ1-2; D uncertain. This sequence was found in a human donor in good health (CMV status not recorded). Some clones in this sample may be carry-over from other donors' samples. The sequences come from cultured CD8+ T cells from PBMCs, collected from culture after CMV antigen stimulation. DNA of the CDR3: TGTGCCAGTAGTATTGTTGGTGCTAACTATGGCTACACCTTC. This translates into CASSIVGANYGYTF.